The present TCR beta chain was sequenced within a study of T cell repertoires in cytomegalovirus infection. TCRdb called the reads again in MiXCR, with one record for every CDR3 protein. The sample includes roughly 920,000 distinct CDR3 sequences, around 32% of them seen just once. Points from the study as a whole: Dominating the ex vivo response were TCR beta clonotypes that were CMV-specific and HLA-C-restricted.

The CDR3 is 13 residues long. V gave up 7 bases and J gave up 3 bases; unmatched junction bases: 5. Germline V gene data show CDR1 as MNHNS and CDR2 as SASEGT. As to this clonotype: As yet, its antigen is unknown.

Material: cultured CD8+ T cells from PBMCs, obtained from culture after CMV antigen stimulation. The chain carries TRBV6-1 and TRBJ1-1; 7 nucleotides align to TRBD1. The TCR was taken from a human donor in good health (CMV status not recorded). Some clones in this sample may be carry-over from other donors' samples. CDR3 nucleotides: TGTGCCAGCAACCAGGGGGGTTACACTGAAGCTTTCTTT. Translating it yields CASNQGGYTEAFF.